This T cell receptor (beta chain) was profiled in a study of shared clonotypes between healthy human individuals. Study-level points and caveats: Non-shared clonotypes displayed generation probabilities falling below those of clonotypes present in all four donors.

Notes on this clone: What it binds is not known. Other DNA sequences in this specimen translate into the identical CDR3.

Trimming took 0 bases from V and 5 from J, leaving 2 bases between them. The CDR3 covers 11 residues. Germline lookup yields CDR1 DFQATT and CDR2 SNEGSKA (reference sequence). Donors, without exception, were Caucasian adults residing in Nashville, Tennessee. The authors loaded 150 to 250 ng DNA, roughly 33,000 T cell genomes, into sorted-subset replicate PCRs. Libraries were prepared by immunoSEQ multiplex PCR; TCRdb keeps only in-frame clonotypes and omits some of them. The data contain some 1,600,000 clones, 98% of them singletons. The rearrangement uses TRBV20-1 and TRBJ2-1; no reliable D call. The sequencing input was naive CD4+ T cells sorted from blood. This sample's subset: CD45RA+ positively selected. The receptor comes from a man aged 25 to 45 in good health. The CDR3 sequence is CSAREDNEQFF. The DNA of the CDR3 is TGCAGTGCTAGAGAGGACAATGAGCAGTTCTTC.